This record concerns one T cell receptor beta chain sequence. Its antigen is not known. The germline V and J ends were trimmed by 3 bases and 8 bases, with 16 bases remaining between them. Germline assignment: CDR1 ENHRY and CDR2 SYGVKD. This CDR3 is 14 amino acids long. The data are from a study of T cell responses to AZD1222 COVID-19 vaccine. Study-level results: Spike-specific TCR breadth and depth rose after two AZD1222 doses.

Generated by immunoSEQ multiplex PCR, the TCRdb table keeps only in-frame clones and is missing some. The table shows about 76,000 clones, with around nine tenths occurring only once. The source is an adult in good health. Here the sequenced sample was peripheral blood, taken on day 0 of AZD1222 vaccination. This rearrangement joins TRBV10-3 to TRBJ1-2; D is uncertain. CDR3 sequence reads: CAISDGGLGRGYTF. The CDR3 DNA reads TGTGCCATCAGTGACGGAGGTCTAGGTAGAGGCTACACCTTC.